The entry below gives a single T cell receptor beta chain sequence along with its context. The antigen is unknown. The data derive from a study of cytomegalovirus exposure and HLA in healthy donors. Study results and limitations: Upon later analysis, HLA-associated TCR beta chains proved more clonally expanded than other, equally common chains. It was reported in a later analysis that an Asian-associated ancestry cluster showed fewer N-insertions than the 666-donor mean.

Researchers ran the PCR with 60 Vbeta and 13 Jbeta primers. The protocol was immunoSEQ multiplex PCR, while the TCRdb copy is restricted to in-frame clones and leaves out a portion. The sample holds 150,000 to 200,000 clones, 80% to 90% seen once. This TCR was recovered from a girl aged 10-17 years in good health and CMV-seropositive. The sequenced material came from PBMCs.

This CDR3 reads CASSGPTSGGPSYNEQFF. For the CDR3, the DNA is TGCGCCAGCAGCGGCCCGACTAGCGGGGGTCCCTCCTACAATGAGCAGTTCTTC. The V and J genes are TRBV5-1 and TRBJ2-1; 12 bases line up with TRBD2. The CDR3 sequence is 18 residues long. Unmatched junction bases numbered 8, after V lost 4 bases and J lost 0 bases. From germline, CDR1 is SGHRS and CDR2 YFSETQ.